These T cell receptor beta chains were read from a single sample in a study of blood T cell repertoires in COVID-19. Here immunoSEQ multiplex PCR was the method, and the copy in TCRdb shows in-frame clones only, minus some. The profile shows 180,000 or so clones, approximately 80% of them singletons. Input material: PBMCs or T cells enriched from blood (not recorded which). These receptor sequences come from a woman in her fifties or sixties who had recovered from COVID-19. The CDR3 runs from the conserved cysteine through the conserved F or W. The order of the fields is V gene, J gene, CDR3 protein.

TRBV11-1	TRBJ1-1	CASSTQVNTEAFF
TRBV5-1	TRBJ1-1	CASSPPGGGTEAFF
TRBV30	TRBJ2-3	CAWRGAGGRDTQYF
TRBV5-1	TRBJ2-1	CASSFLASGGLLNEQFF
TRBV5-1	TRBJ2-2	CASSLDRVGELFF
TRBV4-2	TRBJ1-4	CASSQDLQGTNEKLFF
TRBV2	TRBJ1-1	CASSVRGRVNTEAFF
TRBV6-1	TRBJ1-1	CASSQEWPGSGTEAFF
TRBV14	TRBJ2-7	CASSPGTVTYEQYF
TRBV7-9	TRBJ1-2	CASSLAANYGYTF
TRBV6-4	TRBJ2-3	CASTWLAGGPDTQYF
TRBV9	TRBJ2-1	CASSVGDSGTHSSYNEQFF
TRBV18	TRBJ1-4	CASSPGFAEAEKLFF
TRBV18	TRBJ2-6	CASSPPGGFNVLTF
TRBV9	TRBJ1-3	CASSATGGTDTIYF
TRBV18	TRBJ2-1	CASSLGSLAGHEQFF
TRBV10-2	TRBJ1-2	CASTLLQTTDGYTF
TRBV4-2	TRBJ2-3	CASSPSGITDTQYF
TRBV18	TRBJ1-4	CASSPRGPATNEKLFF
TRBV10-3	TRBJ2-7	CAISEGTSATYEQYF
TRBV9	TRBJ2-2	CASSGTSISGELFF
TRBV5-5	TRBJ1-5	CASSKTGDGPQHF
TRBV4-1	TRBJ2-1	CASSRGGISGRSYNEQFF
TRBV7-9	TRBJ2-1	CASSLAGAVNEQFF
TRBV6-5	TRBJ1-2	CASHPGQGYYGYTF
TRBV29-1	TRBJ1-1	CSVEFHRGRTEAFF
TRBV2	TRBJ2-7	CASKGAGGSYEQYF
TRBV15	TRBJ1-2	CATSRDRDRTGYTF
TRBV18	TRBJ2-1	CASSLGTSSGWFF
TRBV7-9	TRBJ2-3	CASSSLPGQGADTQYF
TRBV5-4	TRBJ1-3	CASSLAGSPGNTIYF
TRBV5-1	TRBJ1-1	CASSAEGGVGEAFF
TRBV19	TRBJ2-1	CASSSTGGYEQFF
TRBV10-3	TRBJ1-1	CAISESRQGNTEAFF
TRBV7-3	TRBJ2-1	CASSLLADPTGGVTYNEQFF
TRBV6-5	TRBJ1-2	CASSRGTNYGYTF
TRBV12-3/TRBV12-4	TRBJ1-2	CASSLGQVYGYTF
TRBV28	TRBJ1-3	CASSSGASGNTIYF
TRBV27	TRBJ2-3	CASTLFGTSTDTQYF
TRBV12-5	TRBJ2-6	CASGSNGTTGANVLTF
TRBV2	TRBJ1-2	CASNDFPYGYTF
TRBV7-3	TRBJ2-1	CASSVSGSSYNEQFF
TRBV5-1	TRBJ2-1	CASSLSRGTYNEQFF
TRBV30	TRBJ2-3	CAWIRRNRGRTDTQYF
TRBV9	TRBJ2-1	CASSPRPNLADEQFF
TRBV2	TRBJ1-6	CASRGQYNSPLHF
TRBV5-6	TRBJ2-1	CASSLGTGAYNEQFF
TRBV9	TRBJ1-3	CASSVGGDGNTIYF
TRBV18	TRBJ1-1	CASSITGAQDTEAFF
TRBV30	TRBJ2-7	CAWRGGRIGEQYF
TRBV12-3/TRBV12-4	TRBJ2-7	CASSLEGYEQYF
TRBV28	TRBJ1-3	CASRTGQGYTIYF
TRBV7-3	TRBJ2-1	CASSLTIGLDNEQFF
TRBV30	TRBJ2-6	CASRQSGANVLTF
TRBV5-4	TRBJ1-5	CASSLWASNQPQHF